These T cell receptor beta chains were read from a single sample in a study of cytomegalovirus exposure and HLA in healthy donors. Profiling relied on immunoSEQ multiplex PCR, and the TCRdb table lists in-frame clones only, not all of them. The table shows around 200,000 clones, with approximately 70% occurring only once. Sequenced: PBMCs. The receptors were sampled from a man aged 40-55 years in good health and CMV-seropositive. CDR3s include the opening cysteine and the closing phenylalanine or tryptophan. Each record gives: CDR3 protein, CDR3 DNA, D gene, clone size, V gene, J gene. The D gene is left open where the match is weak. A clone size is listed for some rows: how often the clone was seen (once, few, many), or a class if it is expanded.

CASSYDRRDQPQHF,TGTGCCAGCAGTTATGACAGGCGAGATCAGCCCCAGCATTTT,-,-,TRBV2,TRBJ1-5
CASSLGGAGAGANVLTF,TGCGCCAGCAGCTTAGGGGGGGCCGGGGCTGGGGCCAACGTCCTGACTTTC,-,few,TRBV5-1,TRBJ2-6
CASSRSGVPEETQYF,TGTGCCAGTAGCCGTTCCGGGGTCCCCGAAGAGACCCAGTACTTC,-,-,TRBV19,TRBJ2-5
CASSRDRLATNEKLFF,TGTGCCAGCAGCCGGGACAGACTTGCAACTAATGAAAAACTGTTTTTT,TRBD1,-,TRBV7-2,TRBJ1-4
CARWGDAAGELFF,TGTGCCCGCTGGGGGGATGCGGCCGGGGAGCTGTTTTTT,-,-,TRBV6-6,TRBJ2-2
CASSPLGSLSSYEQYF,TGTGCCAGCAGTCCCCTGGGCTCCCTAAGCTCCTACGAGCAGTACTTC,-,-,TRBV11-2,TRBJ2-7
CASSPIGISTDTQYF,TGTGCCAGCAGCCCTATTGGTATCAGCACAGATACGCAGTATTTT,-,-,TRBV7-3,TRBJ2-3
CASSPTGGKQFF,TGTGCCAGCAGCCCCACCGGGGGGAAGCAGTTCTTC,TRBD2,once,TRBV6-5,TRBJ2-1
CASSLGEKGNQPQHF,TGTGCCAGCAGCTTAGGGGAAAAGGGGAATCAGCCCCAGCATTTT,-,-,TRBV11-2,TRBJ1-5
CASSLGGGYNEQFF,TGCGCCAGCAGCTTGGGAGGGGGTTACAATGAGCAGTTCTTC,-,once,TRBV5-1,TRBJ2-1
CASSLNYPPDTQYF,TGTGCCAGCAGCTTAAACTATCCCCCAGATACGCAGTATTTT,-,-,TRBV7-2,TRBJ2-3
CASSQGGGANVLTF,TGCGCCAGCAGCCAGGGGGGTGGGGCCAACGTCCTGACTTTC,-,few,TRBV4-3,TRBJ2-6
CASSSPREGAGETQYF,TGTGCCAGCAGCTCTCCCCGAGAGGGGGCAGGGGAGACCCAGTACTTC,TRBD1,-,TRBV5-4,TRBJ2-5
CASTTGQSSGANVLTF,TGCGCCAGCACCACGGGACAAAGCTCTGGGGCCAACGTCCTGACTTTC,-,-,TRBV5-1,TRBJ2-6
CASSAPGGQGYGYTF,TGTGCCAGCAGTGCGCCTGGGGGACAGGGGTATGGCTACACCTTC,TRBD1,-,TRBV28,TRBJ1-2
CASSSANYNEQFF,TGTGCCAGCAGCTCCGCGAACTACAATGAGCAGTTCTTC,-,-,TRBV7-2,TRBJ2-1
CASSVAARTSPLHF,TGTGCCAGCAGTGTTGCGGCTAGAACGTCACCCCTCCACTTT,-,-,TRBV25-1,TRBJ1-6
CASSSGQGYEQYF,TGTGCCAGCAGCTCCGGACAGGGCTACGAGCAGTACTTC,TRBD1,-,TRBV11-2,TRBJ2-7
CASSQDLVGQGDNEQFF,TGCGCCAGCAGCCAAGATTTAGTCGGACAGGGGGACAATGAGCAGTTCTTC,TRBD1,-,TRBV4-3,TRBJ2-1
CASSSEQGRGTEAFF,TGTGCCAGCAGCTCCGAACAGGGAAGGGGCACTGAAGCTTTCTTT,-,medium-sized,TRBV5-5,TRBJ1-1
CASSYGGTQPQHF,TGTGCCAGCAGCTATGGGGGGACTCAGCCCCAGCATTTT,-,-,TRBV2,TRBJ1-5
CASSYLQGYEQYF,TGTGCCAGCAGTTACTTGCAGGGTTACGAGCAGTACTTC,-,-,TRBV6-5,TRBJ2-7
CASSFQTPGQGYSPLHF,TGTGCCAGCAGCTTCCAAACCCCGGGACAGGGGTATTCACCCCTCCACTTT,TRBD1,-,TRBV11-2,TRBJ1-6
CASSAGTGATGELFF,TGTGCCAGCAGTGCAGGGACAGGGGCGACCGGGGAGCTGTTTTTT,TRBD1,-,TRBV2,TRBJ2-2
CASSPGQSFTEAFF,TGTGCCAGCAGCCCCGGACAGTCCTTCACTGAAGCTTTCTTT,-,once,TRBV14,TRBJ1-1
CASSPLRDRGYEQYF,TGTGCCAGCAGCCCACTCCGGGACAGGGGTTACGAGCAGTACTTC,TRBD1,few,TRBV7-9,TRBJ2-7
CASSLEGRSYNSPLHF,TGCGCCAGCAGCTTGGAGGGGCGGTCCTATAATTCACCCCTCCACTTT,-,once,TRBV5-1,TRBJ1-6
CASSYGRGSTDTQYF,TGTGCCAGCAGTTACGGGCGGGGGAGCACAGATACGCAGTATTTT,TRBD2,-,TRBV6-5,TRBJ2-3
CASSQRRSGGNTGELFF,TGTGCCAGCAGCCAGAGGCGTAGCGGGGGAAACACCGGGGAGCTGTTTTTT,TRBD2,-,TRBV7-2,TRBJ2-2
CASSYGTGLYEQYF,TGTGCCAGCAGTTACGGGACAGGTCTTTACGAGCAGTACTTC,TRBD1,-,TRBV27,TRBJ2-7
CASSQGFRVHQPQHF,TGCGCCAGCAGCCAAGGGTTCAGGGTGCATCAGCCCCAGCATTTT,-,-,TRBV4-1,TRBJ1-5
CASSSGLAGGREVQETQYF,TGTGCCAGCAGCTCGGGACTAGCGGGGGGGCGGGAAGTCCAAGAGACCCAGTACTTC,TRBD2,-,TRBV7-6,TRBJ2-5
CASSPIGQGLYGYTF,TGCGCCAGCAGCCCTATCGGACAGGGACTCTATGGCTACACCTTC,TRBD1,-,TRBV5-1,TRBJ1-2
CAIAGTGAWDEQFF,TGTGCCATTGCCGGGACAGGGGCTTGGGATGAGCAGTTCTTC,TRBD1,-,TRBV10-3,TRBJ2-1
CASSPPRASGSYNEQFF,TGTGCCAGCAGCCCCCCGCGGGCTAGCGGCTCCTACAATGAGCAGTTCTTC,TRBD2,once,TRBV5-6,TRBJ2-1
CASKEQSGANVLTF,TGTGCCAGTAAGGAACAGTCCGGGGCCAACGTCCTGACTTTC,-,once,TRBV19,TRBJ2-6
CASRWGSGEPADTQYF,TGTGCCAGCAGATGGGGTAGCGGGGAGCCCGCAGATACGCAGTATTTT,TRBD2,-,TRBV5-4,TRBJ2-3
CASTRTGSLDSPLHF,TGTGCCAGCACCCGGACAGGCTCCCTAGATTCACCCCTCCACTTT,TRBD1,few,TRBV6-1,TRBJ1-6
CASTSGLTYEQYF,TGTGCCAGCACTTCGGGACTAACCTACGAGCAGTACTTC,TRBD2,-,TRBV27,TRBJ2-7
CASSPRTGNNEQFF,TGTGCCAGCAGCCCCCGGACAGGGAATAATGAGCAGTTCTTC,TRBD1,-,TRBV13,TRBJ2-1
CASSTTHGRAGNTIYF,TGTGCCAGCAGTACCACCCACGGTCGGGCTGGAAACACCATATATTTT,-,-,TRBV28,TRBJ1-3
CASENYEQYF,TGTGCCAGCGAGAACTACGAGCAGTACTTC,-,-,TRBV6-1,TRBJ2-7
CASSVTSGGARSGELFF,TGTGCCAGCAGCGTAACTAGCGGGGGGGCGCGTTCCGGGGAGCTGTTTTTT,TRBD2,-,TRBV9,TRBJ2-2
CASSPDRWNTEAFF,TGTGCCAGCAGCCCGGACAGGTGGAACACTGAAGCTTTCTTT,TRBD1,-,TRBV6-5,TRBJ1-1
CASSAGAPTTGELFF,TGTGCCAGTAGTGCGGGAGCCCCGACCACCGGGGAGCTGTTTTTT,TRBD2,-,TRBV19,TRBJ2-2
CTSIGGGENEQFF,TGCACCAGTATTGGGGGAGGAGAAAATGAGCAGTTCTTC,-,-,TRBV29-1,TRBJ2-1
CSVAGAGGYIHTQYF,TGCAGCGTTGCGGGGGCGGGGGGATATATTCATACGCAGTATTTT,TRBD2,-,TRBV29-1,TRBJ2-3
CASSTLDSPGEQYF,TGTGCCAGCAGCACCCTGGACTCGCCGGGTGAGCAGTACTTC,-,-,TRBV2,TRBJ2-7
CASRAQGQVFEQYF,TGTGCCAGCAGGGCACAGGGACAGGTCTTCGAGCAGTACTTC,TRBD1,-,TRBV2,TRBJ2-7
CASSQDIRVGYTF,TGTGCCAGCAGCCAAGATATCCGGGTTGGCTACACCTTC,-,once,TRBV14,TRBJ1-2
CASRKQGAGNQPQHF,TGTGCCAGCAGAAAACAGGGTGCGGGCAATCAGCCCCAGCATTTT,-,-,TRBV27,TRBJ1-5
CSVGRSSYEQYF,TGCAGCGTTGGCAGATCTTCCTACGAGCAGTACTTC,-,-,TRBV29-1,TRBJ2-7
CASSVGTGGYGYTF,TGTGCCAGCAGCGTGGGGACAGGGGGCTATGGCTACACCTTC,TRBD1,-,TRBV9,TRBJ1-2
CASSVLTSGGPQGNEQFF,TGTGCCAGCAGCGTACTGACTAGCGGGGGTCCACAGGGCAATGAGCAGTTCTTC,TRBD2,-,TRBV9,TRBJ2-1
CASSVQGVISNQPQHF,TGTGCCAGTAGCGTCCAGGGGGTTATAAGCAATCAGCCCCAGCATTTT,TRBD1,-,TRBV19,TRBJ1-5
CASSLGGEDEQYF,TGTGCCAGCAGCCTGGGGGGGGAAGACGAGCAGTACTTC,TRBD2,-,TRBV13,TRBJ2-7
CASSTPGKETQYF,TGTGCCAGTAGTACACCCGGGAAAGAGACCCAGTACTTC,-,few,TRBV19,TRBJ2-5
CASRGTGGSYNEQFF,TGTGCCAGCAGGGGGACAGGGGGATCCTACAATGAGCAGTTCTTC,TRBD1,-,TRBV7-9,TRBJ2-1
CASTVNRDNGNTIYF,TGTGCCAGCACCGTTAACAGGGACAACGGAAACACCATATATTTT,-,-,TRBV2,TRBJ1-3
CSVEGGQNTGELFF,TGCAGCGTTGAAGGGGGGCAGAACACCGGGGAGCTGTTTTTT,-,-,TRBV29-1,TRBJ2-2